Each of the 25 T cell receptor beta chains below was sequenced from the same sample in a study of cytomegalovirus exposure and HLA in healthy donors. Primers: 60 Vbeta forward and 13 Jbeta reverse. TCRdb's copy holds only in-frame clones and misses some; the assay was immunoSEQ multiplex PCR. There are around 140,000 clones in the sample, with roughly 1.6% held by the top ten. What was sequenced was PBMCs. These receptor sequences come from a woman between 35 and 50 years old in good health and CMV-seronegative.

The CDR3 is CASSSIVGAYNEQFF. CDR3 sequence (DNA): TGTGCCAGCTCAAGTATAGTGGGGGCGTACAATGAGCAGTTCTTC. V is TRBV18 and J is TRBJ2-1; D may be TRBD1 (6 bases). The CDR3 spans 15 residues. The germline V gene has CDR1 KGHSH and CDR2 LQKENI. V lost 5 bases to trimming and J lost 4 bases, with 15 bases between them.

This chain joins TRBV19 and TRBJ1-2; TRBD1 agrees at 8 bases. Germline V gene lookup returns CDR1 LNHDA and CDR2 SQIVND (reference sequence). J gave up 4 bases and V 2 bases, and 12 bases lay outside the gene matches. The CDR3 extends over 17 amino acids. The CDR3 loop reads CASSIWPAGQALYGYTF. DNA of the CDR3: TGTGCCAGTAGTATATGGCCCGCGGGACAGGCACTCTATGGCTACACCTTC.

The chain couples TRBV6-1 to TRBJ1-1; 10 positions agree with TRBD1. Trimming at V came to 4 bases and at J to 1 base, leaving 0 bases not matched to a gene. CDR3 length equals 14 residues. Germline CDR1 MNHNS, CDR2 SASEGT. CDR3 in amino acids: CASSGQGANTEAFF. DNA for the CDR3: TGTGCCAGCAGTGGACAGGGGGCGAACACTGAAGCTTTCTTT.

This chain joins TRBV7-8 and TRBJ2-7, with TRBD1 matching 7 bases. The J segment lost 4 bases and the V segment lost 5 bases, leaving 8 bases of the junction unmatched. This CDR3 region has 14 residues. Germline assignment: CDR1 SGHVS and CDR2 FQNEAQ. In DNA form, the CDR3 reads TGTGCCAGCAGCCCAAAGACAGGGATATACGAGCAGTACGTC. Translated, it gives CASSPKTGIYEQYV.

The chain carries TRBV2 and TRBJ1-1, with D possibly being TRBD1 (5 bases). Trimming pared 4 bases from V and 3 bases from J, leaving 12 bases between. Germline CDR1 reads SNHLY; CDR2 reads FYNNEI. CDR3 length: 14 residues. The DNA of the CDR3 is TGTGCCAGCAGTGCCAAAAGGGGTGACACTGAAGCTTTCTTT. It codes for CASSAKRGDTEAFF.

The J gene is TRBJ1-6, the V gene TRBV6-5; 9 bases agree with TRBD1. After removal of 5 bases from V and 11 bases from J, the junction contained 4 bases not matched to a gene. The CDR3 runs to 13 residues. The germline V gene encodes CDR1 MNHEY and CDR2 SVGAGI. The CDR3 nucleotides read TGTGCCAGCAGTCAAGGACAGGGGACACCCCTCCACTTT. This gives the protein CASSQGQGTPLHF.

The chain joins TRBV19 to TRBJ1-4, with TRBD1 matching 8 bases. CDR1 LNHDA and CDR2 SQIVND come from the germline V gene (reference sequence). The CDR3 runs 14 residues. The V gene end was trimmed by 9 bases and the J gene end by 7 bases; junction bases not matched to a gene: 10. The CDR3 nucleotides are TGTGCCAGCCGATCAGGGGGCGTCGGTGAAAAACTGTTTTTT. Translated, it gives CASRSGGVGEKLFF.

The chain is built from TRBV19 and TRBJ1-4, with D hard to call. CDR1 is LNHDA and CDR2 is SQIVND in the germline V gene (reference sequence). V was cut by 7 bases and J by 3 bases, with 6 bases left in between. The CDR3 has 12 residues. The DNA for the CDR3 is TGTGCCAGTATGAGGGCTAATGAAAAACTGTTTTTT. It encodes CASMRANEKLFF.

The chain couples TRBV28 to TRBJ1-4, with unresolved D. This CDR3 spans 12 amino acids. Germline-derived CDR1 and CDR2 are MDHEN and SYDVKM. Trimming left V 2 bases short and J 12 bases short, with 10 bases between. The CDR3 coding sequence is TGTGCCAGCAGTTTAAATGCGGGAGAACTGTTTTTT. This sequence encodes CASSLNAGELFF.

Concerning this clone: A read error may account for a junction end that differs from germline. The V gene is TRBV4-2, the J gene TRBJ1-5, with D possibly TRBD1 on 6 matching bases. Germline CDR1 reads LGHNA; CDR2 reads YNFKEQ. This CDR3 spans 14 amino acids. CDR3 in amino acids: CASSRDIQNRPQHF. The CDR3 coding sequence is TGTGCCAGCAGCCGGGACATCCAGAATCGGCCCCAGCATTTT.

The chain recombines TRBV5-8 with TRBJ1-6; maybe TRBD1 (6 bases). This CDR3 comprises 14 residues. Germline V CDR1 and CDR2: SGHTS, YDEGEE. The V and J ends lost 0 bases and 10 bases respectively, with 11 bases between them. CDR3 DNA sequence: TGTGCCAGCAGCTTGGGGACAGATCAGTCACCCCTCCACTTT. It yields the protein CASSLGTDQSPLHF.

The V and J genes are TRBV6-5 and TRBJ1-2; D is unresolved. Germline CDR1 MNHEY, CDR2 SVGAGI. The CDR3 covers 11 residues. Trimming pared 6 bases from V and 3 bases from J, leaving 5 bases between. CDR3 nucleotide sequence: TGTGCCAGCAGGGAGGACTATGGCTACACCTTC. Translation gives CASREDYGYTF.

The gene calls are TRBV2 and TRBJ1-5, with 10 bases lining up with TRBD1. The CDR3 is 15 residues long. The germline V gene has CDR1 SNHLY and CDR2 FYNNEI. With 5 bases clipped from V and 5 bases from J, the junction kept 6 bases outside the gene matches. CDR3 nucleotides: TGTGCCAGCAGTTGGGACAGGGGAAGGGATCAGCCCCAGCATTTT. Translated: CASSWDRGRDQPQHF.

The chain couples TRBV28 to TRBJ1-2, with 10 bases identical to TRBD1. Germline V gene sequence: CDR1 MDHEN, CDR2 SYDVKM. The CDR3 is 14 residues long. V dropped 5 bases and J dropped 6; count of bases not matched to a gene: 6. As DNA, the CDR3 is TGTGCCAGCAGTGTGACAGGGGGCTTGGATGGCTACACCTTC. This encodes CASSVTGGLDGYTF.

The rearrangement joins TRBV27 to TRBJ1-2, with TRBD1 matching over 7 bases. The CDR3 runs to 13 residues. Germline trimming cut 3 bases from V and 5 bases from J; bases unmatched to any gene: 3. Germline CDR1 and CDR2: MNHEY and SMNVEV (reference sequence). The CDR3 DNA follows: TGTGCCAGCAGTTTGACAGGGCTATATGGCTACACCTTC. It is translated as CASSLTGLYGYTF.

The V and J genes are TRBV5-4 and TRBJ1-4, with 9 bases lining up with TRBD1. Germline V gene lookup returns CDR1 SGHNT and CDR2 YYREEE (reference sequence). The CDR3 covers 15 residues. Trimming cost V 3 bases and J 7 bases; bases outside gene matches: 7. CDR3 amino acids: CASSSGGQGGEKLFF. The CDR3 DNA follows: TGTGCCAGCAGCTCGGGGGGACAGGGAGGTGAAAAACTGTTTTTT. The full variable domain, rest sourced from reference TRBV5-4 and TRBJ1-4, is ETGVTQSPTHLIKTRGQQVTLRCSSQSGHNTVSWYQQALGQGPQFIFQYYREEENGRGNFPPRFSGLQFPNYSSELNVNALELDDSALYLCASSSGGQGGEKLFFGSGTQLSVL.

The rearrangement links TRBV10-3 to TRBJ1-5, with 9 bases aligning to TRBD1. Germline V CDR1 and CDR2: ENHRY, SYGVKD. The J segment lost 4 bases and the V segment lost 6 bases, leaving 4 bases of the junction unmatched. The CDR3 extends over 14 amino acids. This CDR3 reads CAIRSGQGNQPQHF. The CDR3 DNA reads as TGTGCCATCAGGTCGGGACAGGGTAATCAGCCCCAGCATTTT.

V usage is TRBV7-2 and J usage is TRBJ1-1; D is unresolved. The germline V gene encodes CDR1 SGHTA and CDR2 FQGNSA. The CDR3 consists of 14 residues. The germline V and J ends were trimmed by 3 bases and 5 bases, with 13 bases remaining between them. The CDR3 nucleotides are TGTGCCAGCAGCTTGTACAGCGGGAGGACTGAAGCTTTCTTT. It encodes CASSLYSGRTEAFF.

This rearrangement joins TRBV28 to TRBJ2-3; 12 bases match TRBD2. The germline gives CDR1 MDHEN, CDR2 SYDVKM. CDR3 size: 16 residues. Unmatched junction bases numbered 3, after V lost 4 bases and J lost 1 base. CDR3 sequence reads: CASSSGLAGRTDTQYF. In DNA, the CDR3 is TGTGCCAGCAGTTCAGGACTAGCGGGGCGCACAGATACGCAGTATTTT.

V usage is TRBV6-5 and J usage is TRBJ1-4, with TRBD1 identical over 9 bases. Trimming cost V 6 bases and J 7 bases; bases outside gene matches: 6. This CDR3 contains 14 residues. Germline assignment: CDR1 MNHEY and CDR2 SVGAGI. The CDR3 here is CASSQTGGSEKLFF. The CDR3 DNA sequence: TGTGCCAGCAGCCAGACAGGGGGGAGTGAAAAACTGTTTTTT.

The chain combines TRBV19 with TRBJ1-5, with 10 bases identical to TRBD1. CDR1 LNHDA and CDR2 SQIVND come from the germline V gene (reference sequence). The V and J ends lost 4 bases and 3 bases, in that order; junction bases with no gene match: 9. The CDR3 length is 17 residues. CDR3 amino acids: CASSSRDRGIYNQPQHF. The CDR3 DNA is TGTGCCAGTAGTAGCCGGGACAGGGGTATTTACAATCAGCCCCAGCATTTT.

The chain's CDR3 is CASSPLRLTGELFF. In nucleotides, the CDR3 is TGTGCCAGCAGCCCCCTAAGATTAACCGGGGAGCTGTTTTTT. The V call is TRBV7-2, the J call TRBJ2-2; D call uncertain. Germline assignment: CDR1 SGHTA and CDR2 FQGNSA. The CDR3 contains 14 residues. V lost 5 bases, J lost 5 bases, and 12 bases lay in between.

The chain's CDR3 is CASSVVQGAMNTQYF. DNA for the CDR3: TGTGCCAGCAGCGTAGTACAGGGGGCGATGAATACGCAGTATTTT. The chain carries TRBV9 and TRBJ2-3, with TRBD1 matching over 9 bases. The CDR3 extends over 15 amino acids. V lost 0 bases, J lost 7 bases, and 6 bases stayed unmatched. Germline loops: CDR1 SGDLS, CDR2 YYNGEE. The variable domain in full, completed from reference TRBV9 and TRBJ2-3, reads DSGVTQTPKHLITATGQRVTLRCSPRSGDLSVYWYQQSLDQGLQFLIQYYNGEERAKGNILERFSAQQFPDLHSELNLSSLELGDSALYFCASSVVQGAMNTQYFGPGTRLTVL.

In DNA, the CDR3 is TGCGCCAGCAGCCAAGGCATTAGCGGGGGTAGGTCGGATACGCAGTATTTT. Translation gives CASSQGISGGRSDTQYF. This chain joins TRBV4-3 and TRBJ2-3; 9 bases line up with TRBD2. Germline V gene sequence: CDR1 LGHNA, CDR2 YSLEER. The CDR3 runs to 17 residues. V lost 1 base and J lost 6; bases outside the gene matches: 11.

V usage is TRBV4-3 and J usage is TRBJ2-3; possibly TRBD2 for D (5 bases). This CDR3 comprises 13 residues. The V gene's germline CDR1 is LGHNA and CDR2 YSLEER. Trimming took off 4 bases at V and 6 bases at J, with 11 bases between the two ends. In DNA form, the CDR3 reads TGCGCCAGCAGCCCCCAGACGGGGGATACGCAGTATTTT. Amino acids: CASSPQTGDTQYF.